Listed below are T cell receptor beta chains from one sample, sequenced in a study of blood T cell repertoires in COVID-19. Profiled with immunoSEQ multiplex PCR; TCRdb holds only in-frame clones, not every one. The repertoire includes roughly 200,000 clones, about 83% of them detected once, and 3.2% sits in the top ten. What was sequenced was PBMCs or T cells enriched from blood (not recorded which). The source is a woman under 40 who had been exposed to COVID-19. The CDR3 runs from the conserved cysteine through the conserved F or W. The order of the fields is J gene, D gene, V gene, clone size, CDR3 protein. D genes are given only for firm matches. Rows give clone size only sometimes, using once, few, many, or a class for an expanded clone.

>TRBJ1-2|NA|TRBV29-1|NA
CSVEGGGNYGYTF
>TRBJ2-1|TRBD2|TRBV4-1|NA
CASSQERAGVRDEQFF
>TRBJ2-3|TRBD2|TRBV19|NA
CASSKLAGGLTDTQYF
>TRBJ2-5|NA|TRBV29-1|NA
CSVEPIREETQYF
>TRBJ1-6|NA|TRBV2|NA
CASSEGLGGLGSPLHF
>TRBJ2-5|TRBD2|TRBV7-2|NA
CASSLSGYQETQYF
>TRBJ1-1|NA|TRBV4-1|NA
CASSIRTRKDTEAFF
>TRBJ1-2|TRBD1|TRBV27|NA
CASSPFGTGIVGYTF
>TRBJ1-2|NA|TRBV3-1/TRBV3-2|NA
CASSDSTTDNYGYTF
>TRBJ2-7|TRBD1|TRBV7-2|once
CASSPDRGPYEQYF
>TRBJ2-3|TRBD2|TRBV6-5|NA
CASSYPSGGTNTQYF
>TRBJ1-2|NA|TRBV27|NA
CAAGAPSYGYTF
>TRBJ2-1|TRBD2|TRBV2|NA
CASTPSFPGLASLYLYNEQFF
>TRBJ2-7|TRBD1|TRBV7-8|NA
CASSLAPQGAYEQYF
>TRBJ1-6|TRBD1|TRBV19|NA
CASSSRGTGLTNSPLHF
>TRBJ2-7|NA|TRBV11-2|NA
CASSLGGGASYEQYF
>TRBJ1-3|TRBD1|TRBV11-3|NA
CASSLRGQPSPSGNTIYF
>TRBJ1-1|NA|TRBV7-6|once
CASSLEQGNTEAFF
>TRBJ1-3|NA|TRBV2|NA
CASGFINTIYF
>TRBJ2-7|NA|TRBV5-8|few
CASSLGQFYEQYF
>TRBJ2-5|TRBD1|TRBV6-5|NA
CASTTGAETQYF
>TRBJ1-3|TRBD1|TRBV7-8|NA
CASSSPNRDRGGNTIYF
>TRBJ2-2|TRBD1|TRBV6-5|NA
CASGRGPELFF
>TRBJ2-7|TRBD1|TRBV9|NA
CASSVGTGVYEQYF
>TRBJ2-5|NA|TRBV5-1|NA
CASSLGTKEETQYF
>TRBJ1-1|TRBD1|TRBV12-5|once
CASGSLFSGGANTEAFF
>TRBJ1-1|NA|TRBV4-1|NA
CASSQPGRGLWTEAFF
>TRBJ1-5|TRBD1|TRBV7-2|NA
CASSPFHLTGTGGNQPQHF
>TRBJ1-1|NA|TRBV19|NA
CASSPGTKNTEAFF
>TRBJ2-7|TRBD1|TRBV6-5|NA
CASRPGDRELYEQYF
>TRBJ1-5|NA|TRBV7-2|NA
CASRLNSNQPQHF
>TRBJ2-5|NA|TRBV20-1|NA
CSASDGDPRQETQYF
>TRBJ1-3|NA|TRBV5-1|NA
CASSLSGGKRNTIYF
>TRBJ2-7|TRBD1|TRBV4-1|few
CASSQDPSGTGNEQYF
>TRBJ1-1|NA|TRBV5-1|NA
CASSIRDTNMNTEAFF
>TRBJ2-7|NA|TRBV2|NA
CASLHFEGGDEQYF
>TRBJ2-7|TRBD1|TRBV9|NA
CASSVGQESYEQYF
>TRBJ2-1|NA|TRBV2|NA
CASSGPGQKVSSSYNEQFF
>TRBJ1-1|TRBD1|TRBV27|NA
CASSLQGARRTEAFF
>TRBJ2-1|NA|TRBV14|NA
CASSQESRGGPYNEQFF
>TRBJ1-1|NA|TRBV12-5|NA
CASGLGRQGMNTEAFF
>TRBJ1-2|NA|TRBV29-1|NA
CSAYRAGGYTF
>TRBJ2-7|TRBD2|TRBV7-2|once
CASSSPAGGRYEQYF
>TRBJ1-1|NA|TRBV11-2|NA
CASSLIRGDRTEAFF
>TRBJ1-5|TRBD1|TRBV3-1/TRBV3-2|NA
CASSRTGDGQPQHF
>TRBJ2-2|NA|TRBV9|NA
CASSFSSTGELFF
>TRBJ2-1|TRBD2|TRBV5-4|NA
CASPSRGGGGPYNEQFF
>TRBJ2-1|TRBD2|TRBV30|NA
CAWSLAGGNEQFF
>TRBJ2-5|NA|TRBV7-2|once
CASSLFPRGETQYF
>TRBJ2-2|TRBD2|TRBV11-2|NA
CASSLALVVGLGTTGELFF
>TRBJ2-7|NA|TRBV5-4|once
CASSLVEGLSYEQYF
>TRBJ1-1|NA|TRBV9|NA
CASSVASDTEAFF
>TRBJ2-1|NA|TRBV6-5|NA
CASSIQGYYNEQFF
>TRBJ2-3|NA|TRBV3-1/TRBV3-2|NA
CASSQKQGASTDTQYF
>TRBJ2-2|TRBD1|TRBV10-2|NA
CASEPGQGVVGELFF